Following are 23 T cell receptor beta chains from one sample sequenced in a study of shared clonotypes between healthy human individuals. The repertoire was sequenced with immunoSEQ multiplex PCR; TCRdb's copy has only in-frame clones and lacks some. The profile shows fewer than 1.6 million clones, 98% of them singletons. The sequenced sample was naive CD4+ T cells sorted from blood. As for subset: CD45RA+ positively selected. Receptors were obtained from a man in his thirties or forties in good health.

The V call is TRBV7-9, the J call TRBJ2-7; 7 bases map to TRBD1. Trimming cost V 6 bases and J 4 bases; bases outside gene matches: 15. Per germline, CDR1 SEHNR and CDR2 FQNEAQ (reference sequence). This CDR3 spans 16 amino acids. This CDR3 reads CASSPRGRDSKYEQYF. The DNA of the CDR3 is TGTGCCAGCAGTCCCCGTGGACGGGACAGCAAGTACGAGCAGTACTTC. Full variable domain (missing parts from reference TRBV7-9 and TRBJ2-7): DTGVSQNPRHKITKRGQNVTFRCDPISEHNRLYWYRQTLGQGPEFLTYFQNEAQLEKSRLLSDRFSAERPKGSFSTLEIQRTEQGDSAMYLCASSPRGRDSKYEQYFGPGTRLTVT.

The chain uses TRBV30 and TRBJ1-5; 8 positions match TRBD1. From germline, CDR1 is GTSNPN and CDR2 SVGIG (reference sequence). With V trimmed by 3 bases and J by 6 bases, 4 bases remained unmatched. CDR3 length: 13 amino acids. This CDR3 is CAWSDRGSQPQHF. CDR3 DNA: TGTGCCTGGAGCGACAGGGGATCTCAGCCCCAGCATTTT.

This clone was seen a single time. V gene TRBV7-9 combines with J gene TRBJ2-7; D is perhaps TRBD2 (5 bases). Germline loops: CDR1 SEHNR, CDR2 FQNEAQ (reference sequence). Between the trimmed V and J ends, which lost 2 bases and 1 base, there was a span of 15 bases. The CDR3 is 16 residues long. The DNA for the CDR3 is TGTGCCAGCAGCTTAAAACGGGAAACGATTTCCTACGAGCAGTACTTC. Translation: CASSLKRETISYEQYF. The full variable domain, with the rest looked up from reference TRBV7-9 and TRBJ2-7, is DTGVSQNPRHKITKRGQNVTFRCDPISEHNRLYWYRQTLGQGPEFLTYFQNEAQLEKSRLLSDRFSAERPKGSFSTLEIQRTEQGDSAMYLCASSLKRETISYEQYFGPGTRLTVT.

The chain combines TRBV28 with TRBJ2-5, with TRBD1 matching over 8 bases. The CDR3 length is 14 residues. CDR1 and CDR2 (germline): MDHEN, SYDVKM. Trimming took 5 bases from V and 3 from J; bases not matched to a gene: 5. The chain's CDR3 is CASSLTGAEETQYF. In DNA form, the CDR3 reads TGTGCCAGCAGTCTGACAGGGGCAGAAGAGACCCAGTACTTC.

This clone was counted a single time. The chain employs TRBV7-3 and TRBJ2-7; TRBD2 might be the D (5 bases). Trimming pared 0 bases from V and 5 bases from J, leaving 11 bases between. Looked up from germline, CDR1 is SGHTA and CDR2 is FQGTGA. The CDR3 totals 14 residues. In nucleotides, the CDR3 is TGTGCCAGCAGCTTAACGGCGATGCGGGACGAGCAGTACTTC. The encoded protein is CASSLTAMRDEQYF.

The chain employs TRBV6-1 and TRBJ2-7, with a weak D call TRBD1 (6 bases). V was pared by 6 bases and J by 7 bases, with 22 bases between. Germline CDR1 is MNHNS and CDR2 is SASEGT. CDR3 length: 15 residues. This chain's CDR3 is CASRNKQGAMWEQYF. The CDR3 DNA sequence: TGTGCCAGCAGAAATAAACAGGGAGCGATGTGGGAGCAGTACTTC.

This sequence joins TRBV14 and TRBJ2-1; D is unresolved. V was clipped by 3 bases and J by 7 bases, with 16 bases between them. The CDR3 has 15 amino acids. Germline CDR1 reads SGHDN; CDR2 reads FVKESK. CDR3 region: CASSHGGRSHNEQFF. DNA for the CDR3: TGTGCCAGCAGCCACGGCGGAAGGTCCCATAATGAGCAGTTCTTC.

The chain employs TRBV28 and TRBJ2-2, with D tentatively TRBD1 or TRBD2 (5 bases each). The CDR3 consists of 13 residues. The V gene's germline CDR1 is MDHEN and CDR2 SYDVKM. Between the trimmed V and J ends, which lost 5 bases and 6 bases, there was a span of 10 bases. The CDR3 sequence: CASSPGGPGELFF. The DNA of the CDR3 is TGTGCCAGCAGTCCTGGGGGTCCCGGGGAGCTGTTTTTT.

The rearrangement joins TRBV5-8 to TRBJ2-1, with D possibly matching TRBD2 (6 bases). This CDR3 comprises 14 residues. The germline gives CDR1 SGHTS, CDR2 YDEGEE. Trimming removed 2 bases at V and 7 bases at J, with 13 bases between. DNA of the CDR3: TGTGCCAGCAGCTTCGGGGGTTTGTGGAATGAGCAGTTCTTC. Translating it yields CASSFGGLWNEQFF.

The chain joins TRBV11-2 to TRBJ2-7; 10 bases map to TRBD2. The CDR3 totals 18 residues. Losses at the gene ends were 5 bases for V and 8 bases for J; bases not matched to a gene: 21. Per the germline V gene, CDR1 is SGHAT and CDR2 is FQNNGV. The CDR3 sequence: CASSPGPRSGRTLRQQYF. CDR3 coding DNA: TGTGCCAGCAGCCCCGGGCCCCGTAGCGGGAGGACACTACGACAGCAGTACTTC.

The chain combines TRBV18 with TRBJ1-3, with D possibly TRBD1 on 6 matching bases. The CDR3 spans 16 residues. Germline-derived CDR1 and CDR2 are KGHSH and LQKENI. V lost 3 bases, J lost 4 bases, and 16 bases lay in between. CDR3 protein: CASSPLLTGTGNTIYF. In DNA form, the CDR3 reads TGTGCCAGCTCACCCCTCCTTACGGGGACAGGAAACACCATATATTTT.

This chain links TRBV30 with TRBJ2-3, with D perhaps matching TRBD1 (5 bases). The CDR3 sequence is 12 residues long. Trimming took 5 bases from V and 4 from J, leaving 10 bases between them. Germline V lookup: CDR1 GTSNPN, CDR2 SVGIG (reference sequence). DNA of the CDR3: TGTGCCTGGTATCAACAGGCAGATACGCAGTATTTT. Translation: CAWYQQADTQYF.

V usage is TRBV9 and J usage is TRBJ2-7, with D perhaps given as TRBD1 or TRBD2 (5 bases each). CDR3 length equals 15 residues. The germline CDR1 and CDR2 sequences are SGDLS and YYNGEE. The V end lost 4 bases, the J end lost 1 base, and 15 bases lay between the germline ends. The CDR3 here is CASSPRWGKSYEQYF. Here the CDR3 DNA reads TGTGCCAGCAGCCCGAGGTGGGGGAAATCCTACGAGCAGTACTTC.

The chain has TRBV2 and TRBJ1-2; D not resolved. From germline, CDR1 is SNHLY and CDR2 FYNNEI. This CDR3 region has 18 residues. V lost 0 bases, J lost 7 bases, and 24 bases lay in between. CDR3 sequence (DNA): TGTGCCAGCAGTGAAGCGCTTATCGGTTTAGGGAGTTCGCGTGGCTACACCTTC. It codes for CASSEALIGLGSSRGYTF.

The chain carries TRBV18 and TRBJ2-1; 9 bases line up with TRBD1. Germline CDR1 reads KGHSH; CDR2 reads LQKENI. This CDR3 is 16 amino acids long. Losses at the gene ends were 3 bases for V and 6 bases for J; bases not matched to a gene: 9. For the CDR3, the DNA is TGTGCCAGCTCACCCCCCACAGGGGGCTTCCCCAATGAGCAGTTCTTC. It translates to CASSPPTGGFPNEQFF.

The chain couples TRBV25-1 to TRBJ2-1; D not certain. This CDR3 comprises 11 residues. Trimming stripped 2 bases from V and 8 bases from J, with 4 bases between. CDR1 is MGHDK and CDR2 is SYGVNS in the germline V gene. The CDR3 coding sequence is TGTGCCAGCAGTGAAATCTATGAGCAGTTCTTC. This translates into CASSEIYEQFF. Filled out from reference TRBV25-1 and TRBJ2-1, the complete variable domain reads EADIYQTPRYLVIGTGKKITLECSQTMGHDKMYWYQQDPGMELHLIHYSYGVNSTEKGDLSSESTVSRIRTEHFPLTLESARPSHTSQYLCASSEIYEQFFGPGTRLTVL.

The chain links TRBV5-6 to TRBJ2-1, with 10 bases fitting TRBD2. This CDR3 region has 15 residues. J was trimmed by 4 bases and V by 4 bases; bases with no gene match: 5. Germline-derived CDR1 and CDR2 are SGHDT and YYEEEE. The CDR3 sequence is CASSGGLAEYNEQFF. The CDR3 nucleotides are TGTGCCAGCAGCGGCGGACTAGCGGAATACAATGAGCAGTTCTTC.

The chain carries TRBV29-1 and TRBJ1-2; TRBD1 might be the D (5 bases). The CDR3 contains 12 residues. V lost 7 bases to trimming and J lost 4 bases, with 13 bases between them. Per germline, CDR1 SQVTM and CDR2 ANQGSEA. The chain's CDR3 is CSGTTGSYGYTF. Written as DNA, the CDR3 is TGCAGCGGAACAACAGGAAGCTATGGCTACACCTTC.

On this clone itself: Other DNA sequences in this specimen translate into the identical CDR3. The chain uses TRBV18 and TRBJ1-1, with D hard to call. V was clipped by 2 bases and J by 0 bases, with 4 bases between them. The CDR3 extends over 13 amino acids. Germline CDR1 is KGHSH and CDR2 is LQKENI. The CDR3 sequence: CASSPTVNTEAFF. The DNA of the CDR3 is TGTGCCAGCTCACCAACAGTGAACACTGAAGCTTTCTTT.

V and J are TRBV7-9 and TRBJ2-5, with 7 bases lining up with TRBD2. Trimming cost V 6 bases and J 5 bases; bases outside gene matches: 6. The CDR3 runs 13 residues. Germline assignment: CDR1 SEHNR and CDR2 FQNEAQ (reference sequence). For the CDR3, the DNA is TGTGCCAGCAGAGTAGCGGGTAGCGAGACCCAGTACTTC. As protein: CASRVAGSETQYF. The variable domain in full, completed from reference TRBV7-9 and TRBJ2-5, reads DTGVSQNPRHKITKRGQNVTFRCDPISEHNRLYWYRQTLGQGPEFLTYFQNEAQLEKSRLLSDRFSAERPKGSFSTLEIQRTEQGDSAMYLCASRVAGSETQYFGPGTRLLVL.

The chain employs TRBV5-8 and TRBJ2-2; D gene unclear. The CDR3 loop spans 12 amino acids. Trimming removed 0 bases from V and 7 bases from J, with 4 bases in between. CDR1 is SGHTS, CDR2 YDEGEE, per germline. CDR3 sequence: CASSLAFGELFF. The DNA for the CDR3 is TGTGCCAGCAGCTTGGCTTTCGGGGAGCTGTTTTTT.

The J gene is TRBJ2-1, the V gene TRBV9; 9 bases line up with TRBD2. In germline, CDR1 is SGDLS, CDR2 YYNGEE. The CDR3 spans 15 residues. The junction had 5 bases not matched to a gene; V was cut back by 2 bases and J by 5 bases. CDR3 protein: CASSVASGNHNEQFF. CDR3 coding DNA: TGTGCCAGCAGCGTGGCTAGCGGGAACCACAATGAGCAGTTCTTC.

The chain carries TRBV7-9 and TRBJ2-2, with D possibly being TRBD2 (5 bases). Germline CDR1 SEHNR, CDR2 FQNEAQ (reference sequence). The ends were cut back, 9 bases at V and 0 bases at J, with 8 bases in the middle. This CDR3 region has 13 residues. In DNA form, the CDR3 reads TGTGCCAGTGCCGGGGCGAACACCGGGGAGCTGTTTTTT. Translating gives CASAGANTGELFF.